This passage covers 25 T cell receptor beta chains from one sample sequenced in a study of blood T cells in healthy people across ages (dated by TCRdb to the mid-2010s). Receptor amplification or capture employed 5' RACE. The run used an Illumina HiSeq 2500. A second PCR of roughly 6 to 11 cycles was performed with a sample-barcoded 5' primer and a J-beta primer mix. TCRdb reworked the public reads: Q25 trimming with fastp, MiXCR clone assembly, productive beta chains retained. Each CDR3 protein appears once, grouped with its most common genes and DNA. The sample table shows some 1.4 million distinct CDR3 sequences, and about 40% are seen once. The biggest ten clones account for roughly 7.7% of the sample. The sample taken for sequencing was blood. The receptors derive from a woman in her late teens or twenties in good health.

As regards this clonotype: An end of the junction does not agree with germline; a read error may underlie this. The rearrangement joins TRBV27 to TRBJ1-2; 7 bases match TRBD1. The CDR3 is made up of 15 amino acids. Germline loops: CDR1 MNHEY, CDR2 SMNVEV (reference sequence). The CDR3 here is CASSMGTAFNCGYTF. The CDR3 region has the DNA TGTGCCAGCAGTATGGGGACAGCTTTTAACTGTGGCTACACCTTC.

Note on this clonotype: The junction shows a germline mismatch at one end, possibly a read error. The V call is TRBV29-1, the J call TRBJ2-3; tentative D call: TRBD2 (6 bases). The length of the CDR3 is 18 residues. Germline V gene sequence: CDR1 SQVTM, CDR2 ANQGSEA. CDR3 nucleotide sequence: TGCAGCGTTGTGGGGTATTGGGCAGGGAACACTAGCACAGGTACGCAGTATTTT. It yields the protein CSVVGYWAGNTSTGTQYF.

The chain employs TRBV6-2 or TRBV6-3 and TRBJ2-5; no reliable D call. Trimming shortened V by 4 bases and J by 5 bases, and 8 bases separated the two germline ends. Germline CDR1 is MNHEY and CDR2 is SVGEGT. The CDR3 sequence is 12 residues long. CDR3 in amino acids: CASSSHLETQYF. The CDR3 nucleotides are TGTGCCAGCAGTTCCCACCTGGAGACCCAGTACTTC.

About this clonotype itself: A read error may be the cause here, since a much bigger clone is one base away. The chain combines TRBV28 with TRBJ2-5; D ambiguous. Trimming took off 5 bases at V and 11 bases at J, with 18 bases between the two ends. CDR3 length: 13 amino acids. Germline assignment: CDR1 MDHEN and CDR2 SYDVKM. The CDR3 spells CASSVGTVPVQYF. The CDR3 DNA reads TGTGCCAGCAGTGTTGGTACCGTCCCGGTTCAGTACTTC.

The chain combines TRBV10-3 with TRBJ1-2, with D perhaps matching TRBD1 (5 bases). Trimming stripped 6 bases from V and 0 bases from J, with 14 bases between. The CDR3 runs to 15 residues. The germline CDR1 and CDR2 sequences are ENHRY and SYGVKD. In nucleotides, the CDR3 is TGTGCCATCAGCGCCGGGACCCAAGCTAACTATGGCTACACCTTC. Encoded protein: CAISAGTQANYGYTF.

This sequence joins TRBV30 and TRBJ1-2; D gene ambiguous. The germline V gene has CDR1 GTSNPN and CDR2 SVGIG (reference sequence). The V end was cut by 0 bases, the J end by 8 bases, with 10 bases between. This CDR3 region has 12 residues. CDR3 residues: CAWSVPPGGYTF. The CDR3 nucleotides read TGTGCCTGGAGTGTACCTCCAGGAGGCTACACCTTC.

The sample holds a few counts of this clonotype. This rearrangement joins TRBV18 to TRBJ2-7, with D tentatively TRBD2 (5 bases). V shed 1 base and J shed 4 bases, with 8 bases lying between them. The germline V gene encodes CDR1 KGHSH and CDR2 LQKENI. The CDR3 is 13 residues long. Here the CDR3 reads CASSPQEAYEQYF. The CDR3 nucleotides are TGTGCCAGCTCACCACAGGAGGCTTACGAGCAGTACTTC.

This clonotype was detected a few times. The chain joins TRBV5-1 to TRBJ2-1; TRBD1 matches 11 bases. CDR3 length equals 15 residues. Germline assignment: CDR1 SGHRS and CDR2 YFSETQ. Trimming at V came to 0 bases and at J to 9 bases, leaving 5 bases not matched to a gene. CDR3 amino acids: CASSLEGQGGREQFF. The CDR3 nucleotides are TGCGCCAGCAGCTTGGAGGGACAGGGGGGTCGTGAGCAGTTCTTC.

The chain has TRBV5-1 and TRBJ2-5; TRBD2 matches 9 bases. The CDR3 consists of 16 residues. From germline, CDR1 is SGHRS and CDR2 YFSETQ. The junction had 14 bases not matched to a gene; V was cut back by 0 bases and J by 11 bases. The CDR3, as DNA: TGCGCCAGCAGCTTGGCGACTAGCGGCCCTGGGTATGAGCAGTACTTC. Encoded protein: CASSLATSGPGYEQYF.

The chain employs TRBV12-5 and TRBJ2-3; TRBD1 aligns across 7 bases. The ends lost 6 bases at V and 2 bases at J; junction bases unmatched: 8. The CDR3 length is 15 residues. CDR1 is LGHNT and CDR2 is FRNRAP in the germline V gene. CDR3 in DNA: TGTGCTAGTGGCCCTGGACAGGTCTTCACAGATACGCAGTATTTT. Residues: CASGPGQVFTDTQYF.

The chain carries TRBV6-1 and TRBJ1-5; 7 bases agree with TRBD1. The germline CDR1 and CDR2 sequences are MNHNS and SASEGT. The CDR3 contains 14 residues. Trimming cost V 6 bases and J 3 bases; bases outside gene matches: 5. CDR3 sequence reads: CASREGALNQPQHF. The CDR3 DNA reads TGTGCCAGCAGAGAGGGGGCCCTCAATCAGCCCCAGCATTTT.

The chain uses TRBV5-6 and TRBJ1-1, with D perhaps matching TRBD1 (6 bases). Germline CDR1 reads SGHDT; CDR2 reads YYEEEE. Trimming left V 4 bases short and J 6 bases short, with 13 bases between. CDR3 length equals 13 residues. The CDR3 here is CASSPRGWSEAFF. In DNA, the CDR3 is TGTGCCAGCAGCCCTAGGGGGTGGTCTGAAGCTTTCTTT.

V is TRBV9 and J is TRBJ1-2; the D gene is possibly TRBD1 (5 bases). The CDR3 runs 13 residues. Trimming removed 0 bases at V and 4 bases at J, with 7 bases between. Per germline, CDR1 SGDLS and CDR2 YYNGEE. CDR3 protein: CASSVEGVYGYTF. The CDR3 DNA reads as TGTGCCAGCAGCGTAGAAGGGGTCTATGGCTACACCTTC.

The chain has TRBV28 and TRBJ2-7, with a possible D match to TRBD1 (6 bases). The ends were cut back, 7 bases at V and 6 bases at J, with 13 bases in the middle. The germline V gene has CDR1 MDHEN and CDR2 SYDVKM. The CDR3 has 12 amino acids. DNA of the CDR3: TGTGCCAGCACTGTGGGGGCCGGCGAGCAGTACTTC. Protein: CASTVGAGEQYF.

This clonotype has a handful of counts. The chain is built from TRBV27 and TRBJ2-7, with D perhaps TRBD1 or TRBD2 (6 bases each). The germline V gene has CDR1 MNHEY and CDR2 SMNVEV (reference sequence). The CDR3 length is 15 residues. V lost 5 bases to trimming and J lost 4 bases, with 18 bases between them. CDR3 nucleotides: TGTGCCAGCAGTAGGGGGGTAGCAGGGACTTACGAGCAGTACTTC. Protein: CASSRGVAGTYEQYF.

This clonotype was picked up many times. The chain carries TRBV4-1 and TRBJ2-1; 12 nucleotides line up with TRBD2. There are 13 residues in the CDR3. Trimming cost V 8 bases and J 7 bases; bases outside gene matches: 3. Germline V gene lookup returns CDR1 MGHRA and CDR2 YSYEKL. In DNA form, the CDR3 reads TGCGCCAGCGGTCTAGCGGGAGGGAATGAGCAGTTCTTC. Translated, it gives CASGLAGGNEQFF.

The CDR3 spells CASSPGLGTYNYGYTF. DNA for the CDR3: TGTGCCAGCAGCCCGGGACTGGGAACCTACAACTATGGCTACACCTTC. The chain joins TRBV9 to TRBJ1-2, with D possibly TRBD1 on 5 matching bases. The germline V and J ends were trimmed by 4 bases and 2 bases, with 18 bases remaining between them. The V gene's germline CDR1 is SGDLS and CDR2 YYNGEE. The CDR3 has 16 amino acids.

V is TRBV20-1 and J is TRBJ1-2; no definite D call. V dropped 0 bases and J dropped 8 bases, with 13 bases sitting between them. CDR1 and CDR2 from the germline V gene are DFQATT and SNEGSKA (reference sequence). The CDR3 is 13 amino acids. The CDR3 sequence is CSARDVRREGYTF. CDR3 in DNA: TGCAGTGCTAGAGATGTGAGGAGGGAGGGCTACACCTTC.

CDR3 sequence: CASSPLGQLASFGETQYF. CDR3 in DNA: TGTGCCAGCAGCCCTCTGGGCCAACTAGCTAGTTTCGGAGAGACCCAGTACTTC. This rearrangement joins TRBV13 to TRBJ2-5, with D possibly matching TRBD2 (6 bases). This CDR3 is 18 amino acids long. V lost 5 bases to trimming and J lost 4 bases, with 26 bases between them. Germline CDR1 reads PRHDT; CDR2 reads FYEKMQ (reference sequence).

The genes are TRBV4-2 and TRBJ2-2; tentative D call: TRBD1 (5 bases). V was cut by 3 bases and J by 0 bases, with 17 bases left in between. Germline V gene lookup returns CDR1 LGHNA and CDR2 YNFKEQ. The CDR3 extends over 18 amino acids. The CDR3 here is CASSQAEWGSSNTGELFF. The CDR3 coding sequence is TGTGCCAGCAGCCAGGCGGAATGGGGCAGCTCGAACACCGGGGAGCTGTTTTTT.

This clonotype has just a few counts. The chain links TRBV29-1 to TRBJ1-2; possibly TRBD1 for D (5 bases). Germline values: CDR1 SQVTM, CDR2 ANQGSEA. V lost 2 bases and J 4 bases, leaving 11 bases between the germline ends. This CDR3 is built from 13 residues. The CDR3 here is CSVEPGGSYGYTF. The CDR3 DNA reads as TGCAGCGTTGAACCGGGGGGGTCCTATGGCTACACCTTC.

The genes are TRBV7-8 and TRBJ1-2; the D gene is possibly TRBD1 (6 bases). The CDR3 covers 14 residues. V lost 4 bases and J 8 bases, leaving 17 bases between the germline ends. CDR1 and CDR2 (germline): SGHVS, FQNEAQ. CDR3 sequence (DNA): TGTGCCAGCAGCTCAACAGGGTCCGGGCGGGGCTACACCTTC. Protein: CASSSTGSGRGYTF.

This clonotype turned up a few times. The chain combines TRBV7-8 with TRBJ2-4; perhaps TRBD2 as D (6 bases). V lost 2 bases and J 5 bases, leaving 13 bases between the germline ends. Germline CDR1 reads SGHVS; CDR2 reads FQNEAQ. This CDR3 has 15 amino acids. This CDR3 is CASSLFMGGENIQYF. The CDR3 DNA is TGTGCCAGCAGCTTATTTATGGGAGGCGAAAACATTCAGTACTTC.

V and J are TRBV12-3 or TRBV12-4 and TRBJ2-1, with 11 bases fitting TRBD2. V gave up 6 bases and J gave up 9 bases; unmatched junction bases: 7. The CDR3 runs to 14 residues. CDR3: CASRGLAGGVEQFF. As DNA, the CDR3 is TGTGCCAGCAGAGGCCTAGCGGGGGGAGTTGAGCAGTTCTTC.

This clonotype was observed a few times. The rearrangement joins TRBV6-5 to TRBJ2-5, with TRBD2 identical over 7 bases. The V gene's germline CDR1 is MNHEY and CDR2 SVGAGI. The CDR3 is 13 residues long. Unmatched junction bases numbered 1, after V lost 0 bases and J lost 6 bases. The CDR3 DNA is TGTGCCAGCAGTTACTCGCGGGAGCAGACCCAGTACTTC. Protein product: CASSYSREQTQYF.